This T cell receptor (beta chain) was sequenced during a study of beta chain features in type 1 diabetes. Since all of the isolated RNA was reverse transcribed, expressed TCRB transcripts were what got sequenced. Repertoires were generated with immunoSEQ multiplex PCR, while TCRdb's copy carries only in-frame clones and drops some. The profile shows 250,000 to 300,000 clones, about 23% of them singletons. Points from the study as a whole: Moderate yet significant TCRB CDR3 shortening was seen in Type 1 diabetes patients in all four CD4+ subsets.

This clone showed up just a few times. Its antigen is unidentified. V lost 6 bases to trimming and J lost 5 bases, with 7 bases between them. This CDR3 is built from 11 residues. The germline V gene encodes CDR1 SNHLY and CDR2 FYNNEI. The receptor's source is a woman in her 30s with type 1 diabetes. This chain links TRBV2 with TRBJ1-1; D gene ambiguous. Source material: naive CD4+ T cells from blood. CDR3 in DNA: TGTGCCAGCAGGCGGGGTACTGAAGCTTTCTTT. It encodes CASRRGTEAFF.